This T cell receptor beta chain was captured by sequencing in a study of control samples from healthy donors and cancer patients. Produced via immunoSEQ multiplex PCR; TCRdb's table is partial and in-frame only. The sample lists around 110,000 clones, around 89% seen once, with 2% to 2.5% in the top ten. This CDR3 is 12 amino acids long. The V gene lost 8 bases and the J gene lost 6 bases, with 13 bases spanning the gap. The sample comprised blood. The chain carries TRBV12-3 or TRBV12-4 and TRBJ1-2; D perhaps matches TRBD1 (6 bases). This sequence originates from a woman aged 70-85 years in good health. The CDR3 spells CASLGGADGYTF. The CDR3 nucleotides are TGTGCCAGCCTGGGGGGGGCGGATGGCTACACCTTC.